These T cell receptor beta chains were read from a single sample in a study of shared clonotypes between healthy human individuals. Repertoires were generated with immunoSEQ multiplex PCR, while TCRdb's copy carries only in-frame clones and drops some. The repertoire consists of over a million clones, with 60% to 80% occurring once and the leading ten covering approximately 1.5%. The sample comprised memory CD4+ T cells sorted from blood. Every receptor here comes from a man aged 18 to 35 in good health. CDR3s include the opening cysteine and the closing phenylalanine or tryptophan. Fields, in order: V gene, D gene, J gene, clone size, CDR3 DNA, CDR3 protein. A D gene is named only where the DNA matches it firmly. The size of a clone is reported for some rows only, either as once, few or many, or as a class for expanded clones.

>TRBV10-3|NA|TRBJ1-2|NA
TGTGCCATCAGTGAACCCATCTATGGCTACACCTTC
CAISEPIYGYTF
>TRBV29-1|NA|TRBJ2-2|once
TGCAGCGTTGAAGATCGTGGACGGAACACCGGGGAGCTGTTTTTT
CSVEDRGRNTGELFF
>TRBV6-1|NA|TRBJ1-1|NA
TGTGCCAGCAGCCGGGGGGGCACTGAAGCTTTCTTT
CASSRGGTEAFF
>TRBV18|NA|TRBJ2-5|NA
TGTGCCAGCTCACCCTATTCGACAGGCCCGGAAGAGACCCAGTACTTC
CASSPYSTGPEETQYF
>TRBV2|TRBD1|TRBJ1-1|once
TGTGCCAGCAGTTTTACAGGGGCGGGGACTGAAGCTTTCTTT
CASSFTGAGTEAFF
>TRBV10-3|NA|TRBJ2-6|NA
TGTGCCATCAGTGACCCAGGTGTAAGGAGGGCCAACGTCCTGACTTTC
CAISDPGVRRANVLTF
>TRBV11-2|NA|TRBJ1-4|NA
TGTGCCAGCAGCTTAGATCGGGGCAGGGAATATGAAAAACTGTTTTTT
CASSLDRGREYEKLFF
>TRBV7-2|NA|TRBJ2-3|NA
TGTGCCAGCAGCTTTTCAGGGACGCAGTATTTT
CASSFSGTQYF
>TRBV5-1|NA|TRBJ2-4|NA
TGCGCCAGCAGCTTTTCCGGGACAAAAGGGGACATTCAGTACTTC
CASSFSGTKGDIQYF
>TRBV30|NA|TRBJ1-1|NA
TGTGCCTGGAGTGTACGAGGAGGGGTGCGCACTGAAGCTTTCTTT
CAWSVRGGVRTEAFF
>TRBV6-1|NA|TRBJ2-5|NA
TGTGCCAGCAGTGAAGTTAAAGAGACCCAGTACTTC
CASSEVKETQYF
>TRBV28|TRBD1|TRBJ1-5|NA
TGTGCCAGCAGCGGGACAGGGACGCGGCAGCCCCAGCATTTT
CASSGTGTRQPQHF
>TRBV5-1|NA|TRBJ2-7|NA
TGCGCCAGCAGCTTTCCGGGAGACGAGCAGTACTTC
CASSFPGDEQYF
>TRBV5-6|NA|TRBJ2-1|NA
TGTGCCAGCAGCCGAGGACTGACTAACTACAATGAGCAGTTCTTC
CASSRGLTNYNEQFF
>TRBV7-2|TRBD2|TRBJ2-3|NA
TGTGCCAGCAGCTTAGCACTAGCGGGAGGAAGAGATACGCAGTATTTT
CASSLALAGGRDTQYF
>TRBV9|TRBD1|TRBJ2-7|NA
TGTGCCAGCAGCCTGGAGGACAGGGTGGCCTACGAGCAGTACTTC
CASSLEDRVAYEQYF
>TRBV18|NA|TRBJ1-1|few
TGTGCCAGCTCACCACCCACTGGAGGTGAAGCTTTCTTT
CASSPPTGGEAFF
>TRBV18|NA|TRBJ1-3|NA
TGTGCCAGCTCACCGAAACACTCTGGAAACACCATATATTTT
CASSPKHSGNTIYF
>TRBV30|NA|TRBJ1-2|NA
TGTGCCGGGAACTCCGACGTTTACTATGGCTACACCTTC
CAGNSDVYYGYTF
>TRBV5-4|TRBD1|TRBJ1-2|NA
TGTGCCAGCAGCTCCGGGACAGGGGACCCCTCACTCTATGGCTACACCTTC
CASSSGTGDPSLYGYTF
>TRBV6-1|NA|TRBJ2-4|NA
TGTGCCAGCAGTGACTACAACAGGGTAGCCAAAAACATTCAGTACTTC
CASSDYNRVAKNIQYF
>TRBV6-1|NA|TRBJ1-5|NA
TGTGCCAGCAGTCCGGGGGATAGCAATCAGCCCCAGCATTTT
CASSPGDSNQPQHF
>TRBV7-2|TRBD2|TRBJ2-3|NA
TGTGCCAGCAGCCTCATAGCGGGAGGGAAGGGAGATACGCAGTATTTT
CASSLIAGGKGDTQYF
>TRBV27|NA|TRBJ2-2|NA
TGTGCCAGCAGTCCAACTAGAAGGGACACCGGGGAGCTGTTTTTT
CASSPTRRDTGELFF
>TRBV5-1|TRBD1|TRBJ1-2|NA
TGCGCCAGCAGCGGAGGGACAGGGGGCGACTATGGCTACACCTTC
CASSGGTGGDYGYTF
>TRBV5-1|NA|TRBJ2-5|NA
TGCGCCAGCAGCTTGGGTGGAAACCAAGAGACCCAGTACTTC
CASSLGGNQETQYF
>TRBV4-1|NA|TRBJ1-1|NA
TGCGCCAGCAGCCAAGATACACAGTACACTGAAGCTTTCTTT
CASSQDTQYTEAFF
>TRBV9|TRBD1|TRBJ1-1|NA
TGTGCCAGCAGCCCCCGGACAGGTCAGAACACTGAAGCTTTCTTT
CASSPRTGQNTEAFF
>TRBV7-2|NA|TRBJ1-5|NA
TGTGCCAGCACCCTCCGAGATCAGCCCCAGCATTTT
CASTLRDQPQHF
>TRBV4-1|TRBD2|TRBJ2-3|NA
TGCGCCAGCACAAGGACTAGCGGATTCACAGATACGCAGTATTTT
CASTRTSGFTDTQYF
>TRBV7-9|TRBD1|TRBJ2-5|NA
TGTGCCAGCAGCCTAAAAGACAGGGGGCTGAAAGAGACCCAGTACTTC
CASSLKDRGLKETQYF
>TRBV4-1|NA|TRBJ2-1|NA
TGCGCCAGCACCCCAACGAAGGCCCAGGGAATTGACAATGAGCAGTTCTTC
CASTPTKAQGIDNEQFF
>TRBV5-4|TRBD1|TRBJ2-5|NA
TGTGCCAGCAGCCCCTCCGGGACAGCCCTTGGGGAGACCCAGTACTTC
CASSPSGTALGETQYF
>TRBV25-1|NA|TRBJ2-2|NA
TGTGCCAGCAGTGAATTCTTGGCGCAGGCCGGGGAGCTGTTTTTT
CASSEFLAQAGELFF
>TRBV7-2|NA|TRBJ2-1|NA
TGTGCCAGCAGCTTTTTCGGTCGGGAAAATGAGCAGTTCTTC
CASSFFGRENEQFF
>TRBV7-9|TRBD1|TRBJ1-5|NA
TGTGCCAGCAGCTTGGAGGGACAGGGTCCTCAGCCCCAGCATTTT
CASSLEGQGPQPQHF
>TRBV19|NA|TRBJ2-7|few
TGTGCCAGTAGTATAGGGGCCGGGGACTACGAGCAGTACTTC
CASSIGAGDYEQYF
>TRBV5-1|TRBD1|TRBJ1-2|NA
TGCGCCAGCAGCCCGGGACAGGGCGTATACTATGGCTACACCTTC
CASSPGQGVYYGYTF
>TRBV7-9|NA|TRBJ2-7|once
TGTGCCAGCAGCCTAGACGGAGACTACGAGCAGTACTTC
CASSLDGDYEQYF
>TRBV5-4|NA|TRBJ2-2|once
TGTGCCAGCAGCCGGCAGACAGGGACTTCGAACACCGGGGAGCTGTTTTTT
CASSRQTGTSNTGELFF
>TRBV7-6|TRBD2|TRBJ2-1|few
TGTGCCAGCAGCCCTCAGGGACTAGCGGGGGGGGTGGAGCAGTTCTTC
CASSPQGLAGGVEQFF
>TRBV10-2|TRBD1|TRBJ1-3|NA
TGCGCCAGCAGTGAGTCGACAGGGCTCAGAAACACCATATATTTT
CASSESTGLRNTIYF
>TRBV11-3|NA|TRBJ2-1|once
TGTGCCAGCAGCTTATTTAGCGGATTCAACAATGAGCAGTTCTTC
CASSLFSGFNNEQFF
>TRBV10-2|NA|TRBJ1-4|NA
TGCGCCAGCAGGGGGGCAACTAATGAAAAACTGTTTTTT
CASRGATNEKLFF
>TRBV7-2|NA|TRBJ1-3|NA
TGTGCCAGCAGCCCCGTCGTAGATGGAAACACCATATATTTT
CASSPVVDGNTIYF
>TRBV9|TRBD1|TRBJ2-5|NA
TGTGCCAGCAGGGGACAGGGAAAAGGGGAGACCCAGTACTTC
CASRGQGKGETQYF
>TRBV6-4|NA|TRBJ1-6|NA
TGTGCCAGCAGCCGAGGTGGGGGGAATAATTCACCCCTCCACTTT
CASSRGGGNNSPLHF
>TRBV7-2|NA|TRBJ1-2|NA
TGTGCCAGCAGCCCTAGGGACTCCTCCCGTGGAGGCTACACCTTC
CASSPRDSSRGGYTF
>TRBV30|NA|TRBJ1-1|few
TGTGCCTGGAGGGTCGGGAGGGCGAACACTGAAGCTTTCTTT
CAWRVGRANTEAFF
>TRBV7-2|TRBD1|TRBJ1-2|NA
TGTGCCAGCAGCTCAGGGGGGGAGAGGTATGGCTACACCTTC
CASSSGGERYGYTF
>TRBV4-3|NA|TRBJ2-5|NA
TGCGCCAGCAGCCAAGAGTGGGGAAAGACCCAGTACTTC
CASSQEWGKTQYF
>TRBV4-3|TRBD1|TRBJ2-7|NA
TGCGCCAGCAGCCCGGGACAGGGTGGCTACGAGCAGTACTTC
CASSPGQGGYEQYF
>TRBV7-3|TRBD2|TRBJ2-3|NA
TGTGCCAGCAGCAGACTAGCGGGGGGGCCCACAGATACGCAGTATTTT
CASSRLAGGPTDTQYF
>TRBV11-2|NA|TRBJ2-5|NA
TGTGCCAGCAGCTTAGGGGTCGCCGAGGAGACCCAGTACTTC
CASSLGVAEETQYF
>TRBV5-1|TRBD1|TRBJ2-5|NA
TGCGCCAGCAGCTGGGGGACAGAAGAGACCCAGTACTTC
CASSWGTEETQYF
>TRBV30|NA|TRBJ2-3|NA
TGTGCCTGGAGTGTCAAAGGGAGCACAGATACGCAGTATTTT
CAWSVKGSTDTQYF
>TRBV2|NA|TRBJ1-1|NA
TGTGCCAGCAGTGACTTTGCTGAAGCTTTCTTT
CASSDFAEAFF